A selection of T cell receptor beta chains follows, all from one sample in a study of T-cell memory formation after mild COVID-19. In TCRdb, the 5' RACE reads were re-called with MiXCR into one record per CDR3 protein. This sample carries approximately 150,000 distinct CDR3 sequences, 10% to 15% of them seen once, and the ten largest clones take about 3.3%. Sequences were obtained from PBMCs or a T cell subset sorted from them (not recorded which). All receptors come from a man aged 18 to 29 who had mild COVID-19 (a few samples of this study predate the infection). Cell type and time point are not known. CDR3s include the opening cysteine and the closing phenylalanine or tryptophan. The D gene is left open where the match is weak. Clone sizes are given selectively: once, few, many, or a class where the clone is expanded.

size	V	D	length	J	CDR3	DNA
once	TRBV5-1	.	13	TRBJ2-3	CASSIESTDTQYF	TGCGCCAGCAGCATTGAGAGCACAGATACGCAGTATTTT
many	TRBV7-9	.	15	TRBJ2-3	CASIPAASGRDTQYF	TGTGCCAGCATCCCCGCCGCCTCGGGGCGGGATACGCAGTATTTT
.	TRBV12-3/TRBV12-4	TRBD2	16	TRBJ2-1	CASSRGRGGSYNEQFF	TGTGCCAGCAGTCGGGGACGGGGGGGCTCCTACAATGAGCAGTTCTTC
once	TRBV5-1	.	15	TRBJ1-3	CASSLGRRSGNTIYF	TGCGCCAGCAGCTTGGGTCGGAGATCTGGAAACACCATATATTTT
few	TRBV3-1	.	14	TRBJ1-2	CASSRTDGNYGYTF	TGTGCCAGCAGCCGAACCGACGGGAACTATGGCTACACCTTC
few	TRBV5-1	TRBD1	16	TRBJ2-3	CASSLDRGGFADTQYF	TGCGCCAGCAGCTTGGACAGGGGTGGGTTTGCAGATACGCAGTATTTT
few	TRBV9	.	13	TRBJ2-3	CASSVIQTDTQYF	TGTGCCAGCAGCGTAATACAGACAGATACGCAGTATTTT
many	TRBV9	TRBD2	16	TRBJ2-1	CASSLLAGGSYNEQFF	TGTGCCAGCAGCCTATTAGCGGGGGGGTCTTACAATGAGCAGTTCTTC
few	TRBV5-1	.	14	TRBJ2-2	CASRGGTNTGELFF	TGCGCCAGCAGAGGAGGGACGAACACCGGGGAGCTGTTTTTT
.	TRBV18	.	15	TRBJ1-2	CASSTGFGNNYGYTF	TGTGCCAGCTCAACAGGATTCGGAAACAACTATGGCTACACCTTC
few	TRBV7-3	.	13	TRBJ1-3	CASSSRSGNTIYF	TGTGCCAGCAGCAGCCGATCTGGAAACACCATATATTTT
.	TRBV5-1	TRBD1	15	TRBJ2-2	CASRPQGATTGELFF	TGCGCCAGCAGGCCACAGGGGGCGACCACCGGGGAGCTGTTTTTT
few	TRBV19	.	14	TRBJ2-1	CASRAVSSYNEQFF	TGTGCCAGTAGGGCGGTGAGCTCCTACAATGAGCAGTTCTTC
.	TRBV20-1	.	14	TRBJ1-4	CSAVRGATNEKLFF	TGCAGTGCAGTTAGAGGGGCTACTAATGAAAAACTGTTTTTT
few	TRBV7-2	.	13	TRBJ2-5	CASSTAPQETQYF	TGTGCCAGCAGCACCGCCCCCCAAGAGACCCAGTACTTC
.	TRBV5-1	.	14	TRBJ1-2	CASSLLTGPGGYTF	TGCGCCAGCAGCTTACTGACAGGCCCGGGGGGCTACACCTTC
.	TRBV9	.	15	TRBJ1-1	CASSVGMDLNTEAFF	TGTGCCAGCAGCGTAGGCATGGACCTGAACACTGAAGCTTTCTTT
many	TRBV6-5	.	14	TRBJ1-5	CASSQSNSNQPQHF	TGTGCCAGCAGTCAGAGTAATAGCAATCAGCCCCAGCATTTT
many	TRBV7-8	.	14	TRBJ2-5	CASSLGGWQETQYF	TGTGCCAGCAGCTTAGGGGGTTGGCAAGAGACCCAGTACTTC
.	TRBV19	.	15	TRBJ2-4	CASSITAGAGGIQYF	TGTGCCAGTAGTATCACAGCGGGCGCCGGGGGCATTCAGTACTTC
.	TRBV20-1	.	14	TRBJ2-3	CSARRHGDTDTQYF	TGCAGTGCTAGGAGGCACGGGGACACAGATACGCAGTATTTT
.	TRBV10-2	TRBD1	15	TRBJ2-2	CASRQTGTGAGELFF	TGCGCCAGCAGACAAACAGGGACAGGCGCCGGGGAGCTGTTTTTT
few	TRBV12-3/TRBV12-4	.	14	TRBJ1-1	CASSSGNWASEAFF	TGTGCCAGCAGTTCCGGGAACTGGGCCTCGGAAGCTTTCTTT
.	TRBV4-3	TRBD1	14	TRBJ1-1	CASSQFTNRDRAFF	TGCGCCAGCAGCCAATTTACAAACCGGGACAGGGCTTTCTTT
.	TRBV7-2	.	13	TRBJ1-2	CASSPRRYGGYTF	TGTGCCAGCAGCCCCCGCCGTTATGGAGGCTACACCTTC